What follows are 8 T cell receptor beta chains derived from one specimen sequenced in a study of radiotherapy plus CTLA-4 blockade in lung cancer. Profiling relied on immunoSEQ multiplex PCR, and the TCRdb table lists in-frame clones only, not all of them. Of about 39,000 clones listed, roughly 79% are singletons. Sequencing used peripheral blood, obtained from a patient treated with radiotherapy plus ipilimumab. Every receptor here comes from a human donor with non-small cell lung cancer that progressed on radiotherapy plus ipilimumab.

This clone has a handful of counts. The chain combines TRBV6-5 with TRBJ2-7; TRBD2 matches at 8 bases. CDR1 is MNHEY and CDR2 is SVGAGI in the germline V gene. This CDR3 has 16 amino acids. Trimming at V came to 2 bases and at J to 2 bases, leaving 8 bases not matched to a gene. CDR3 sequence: CASSYGSRGATYEQYF. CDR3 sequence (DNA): TGTGCCAGCAGTTACGGGTCGCGGGGGGCTACCTACGAGCAGTACTTC.

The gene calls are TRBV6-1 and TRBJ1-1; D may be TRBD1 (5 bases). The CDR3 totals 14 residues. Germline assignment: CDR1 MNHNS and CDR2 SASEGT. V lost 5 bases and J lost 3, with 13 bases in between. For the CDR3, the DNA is TGTGCCAGCAGTCCCGGCAGGGCGGACACTGAAGCTTTCTTT. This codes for CASSPGRADTEAFF.

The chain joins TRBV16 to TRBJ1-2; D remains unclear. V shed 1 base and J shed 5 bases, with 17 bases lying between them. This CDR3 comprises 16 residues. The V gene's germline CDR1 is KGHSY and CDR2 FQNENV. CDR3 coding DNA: TGTGCCAGCAGCCAATTGTCAGGCCATAACTTTTATGGCTACACCTTC. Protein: CASSQLSGHNFYGYTF. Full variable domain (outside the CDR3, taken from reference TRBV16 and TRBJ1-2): GEEVAQTPKHLVRGEGQKAKLYCAPIKGHSYVFWYQQVLKNEFKFLISFQNENVFDETGMPKERFSAKCLPNSPCSLEIQATKLEDSAVYFCASSQLSGHNFYGYTFGSGTRLTVV.

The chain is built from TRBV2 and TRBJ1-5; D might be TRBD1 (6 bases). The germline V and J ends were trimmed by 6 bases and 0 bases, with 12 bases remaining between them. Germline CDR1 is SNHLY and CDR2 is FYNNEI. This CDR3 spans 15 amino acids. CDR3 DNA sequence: TGTGCCAGCAGATTGACAGGAAATAGCAATCAGCCCCAGCATTTT. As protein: CASRLTGNSNQPQHF.

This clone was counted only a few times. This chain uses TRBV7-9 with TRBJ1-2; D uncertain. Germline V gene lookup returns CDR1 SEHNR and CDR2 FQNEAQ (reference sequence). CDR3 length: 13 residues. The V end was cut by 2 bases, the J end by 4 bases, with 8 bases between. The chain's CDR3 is CASSLYIGYGYTF. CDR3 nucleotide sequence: TGTGCCAGCAGCTTATACATTGGCTATGGCTACACCTTC.

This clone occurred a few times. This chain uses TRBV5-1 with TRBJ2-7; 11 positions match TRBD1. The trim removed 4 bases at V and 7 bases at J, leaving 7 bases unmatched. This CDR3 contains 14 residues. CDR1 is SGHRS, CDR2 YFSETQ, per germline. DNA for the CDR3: TGCGCCAGCAGCACTGGACAGGGGGCCGATGAGCAGTACTTC. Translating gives CASSTGQGADEQYF.

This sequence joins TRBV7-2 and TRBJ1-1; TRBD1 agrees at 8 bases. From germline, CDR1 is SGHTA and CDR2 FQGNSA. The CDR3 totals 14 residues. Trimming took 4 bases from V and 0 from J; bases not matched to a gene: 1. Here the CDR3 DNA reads TGTGCCAGCAGCTCACAGGGGGTGAACACTGAAGCTTTCTTT. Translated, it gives CASSSQGVNTEAFF.

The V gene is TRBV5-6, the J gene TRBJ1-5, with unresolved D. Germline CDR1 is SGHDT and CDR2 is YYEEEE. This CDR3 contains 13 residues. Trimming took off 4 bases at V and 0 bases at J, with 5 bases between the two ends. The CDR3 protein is CASSVGSNQPQHF. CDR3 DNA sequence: TGTGCCAGCAGCGTCGGTAGCAATCAGCCCCAGCATTTT.